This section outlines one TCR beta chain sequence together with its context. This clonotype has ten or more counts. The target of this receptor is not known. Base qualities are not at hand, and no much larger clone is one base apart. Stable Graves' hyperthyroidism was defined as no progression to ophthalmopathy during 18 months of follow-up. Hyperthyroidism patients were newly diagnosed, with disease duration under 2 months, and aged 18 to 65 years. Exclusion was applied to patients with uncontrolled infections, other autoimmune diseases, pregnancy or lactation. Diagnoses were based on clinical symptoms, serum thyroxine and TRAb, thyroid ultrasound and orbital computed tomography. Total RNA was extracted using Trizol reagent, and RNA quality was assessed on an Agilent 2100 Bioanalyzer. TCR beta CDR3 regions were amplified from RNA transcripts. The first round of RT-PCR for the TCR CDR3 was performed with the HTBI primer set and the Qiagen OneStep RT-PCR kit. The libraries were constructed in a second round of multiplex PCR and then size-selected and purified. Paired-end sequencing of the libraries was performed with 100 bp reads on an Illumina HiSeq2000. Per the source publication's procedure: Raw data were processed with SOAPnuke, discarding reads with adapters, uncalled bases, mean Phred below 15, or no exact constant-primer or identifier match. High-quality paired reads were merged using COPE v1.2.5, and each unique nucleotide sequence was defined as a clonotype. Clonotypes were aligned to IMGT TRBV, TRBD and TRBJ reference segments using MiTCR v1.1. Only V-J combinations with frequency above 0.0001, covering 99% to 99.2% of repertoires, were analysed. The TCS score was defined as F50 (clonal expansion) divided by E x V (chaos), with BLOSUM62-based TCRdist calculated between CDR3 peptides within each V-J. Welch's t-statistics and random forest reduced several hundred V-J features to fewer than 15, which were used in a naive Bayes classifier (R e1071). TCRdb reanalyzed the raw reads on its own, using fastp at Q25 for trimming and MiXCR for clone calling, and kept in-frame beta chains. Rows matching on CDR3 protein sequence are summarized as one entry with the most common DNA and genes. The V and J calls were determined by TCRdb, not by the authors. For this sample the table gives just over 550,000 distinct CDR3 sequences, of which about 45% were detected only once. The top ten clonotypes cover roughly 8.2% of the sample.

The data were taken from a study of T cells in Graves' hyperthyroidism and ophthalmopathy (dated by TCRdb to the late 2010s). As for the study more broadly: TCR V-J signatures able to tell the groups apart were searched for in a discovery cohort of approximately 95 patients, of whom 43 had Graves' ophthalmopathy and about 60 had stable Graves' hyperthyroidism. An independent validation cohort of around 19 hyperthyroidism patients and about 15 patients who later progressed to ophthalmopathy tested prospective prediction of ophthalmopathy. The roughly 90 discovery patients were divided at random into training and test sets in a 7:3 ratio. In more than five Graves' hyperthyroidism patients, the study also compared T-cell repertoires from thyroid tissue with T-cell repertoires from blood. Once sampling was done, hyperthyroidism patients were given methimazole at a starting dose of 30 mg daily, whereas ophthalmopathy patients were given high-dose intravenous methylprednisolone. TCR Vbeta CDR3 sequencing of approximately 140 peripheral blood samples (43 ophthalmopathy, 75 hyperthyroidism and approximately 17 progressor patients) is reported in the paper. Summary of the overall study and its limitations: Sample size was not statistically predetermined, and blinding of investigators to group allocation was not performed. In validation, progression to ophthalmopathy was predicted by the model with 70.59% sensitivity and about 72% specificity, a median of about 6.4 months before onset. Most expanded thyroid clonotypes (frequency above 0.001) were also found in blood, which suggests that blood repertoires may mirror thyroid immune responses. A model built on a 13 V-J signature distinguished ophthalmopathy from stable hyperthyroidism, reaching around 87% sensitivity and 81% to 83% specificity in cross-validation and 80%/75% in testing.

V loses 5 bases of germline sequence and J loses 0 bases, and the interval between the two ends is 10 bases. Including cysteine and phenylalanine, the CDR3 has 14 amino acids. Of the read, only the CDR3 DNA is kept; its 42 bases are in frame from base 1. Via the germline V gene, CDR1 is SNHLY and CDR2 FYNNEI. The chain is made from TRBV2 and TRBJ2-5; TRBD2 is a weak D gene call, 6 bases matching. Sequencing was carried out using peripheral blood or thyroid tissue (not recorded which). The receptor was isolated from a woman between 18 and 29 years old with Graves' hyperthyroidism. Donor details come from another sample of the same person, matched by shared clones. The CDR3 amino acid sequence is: CASSPRLDQETQYF. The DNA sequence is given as TGTGCCAGCAGTCCTAGACTAGACCAAGAGACCCAGTACTTC.